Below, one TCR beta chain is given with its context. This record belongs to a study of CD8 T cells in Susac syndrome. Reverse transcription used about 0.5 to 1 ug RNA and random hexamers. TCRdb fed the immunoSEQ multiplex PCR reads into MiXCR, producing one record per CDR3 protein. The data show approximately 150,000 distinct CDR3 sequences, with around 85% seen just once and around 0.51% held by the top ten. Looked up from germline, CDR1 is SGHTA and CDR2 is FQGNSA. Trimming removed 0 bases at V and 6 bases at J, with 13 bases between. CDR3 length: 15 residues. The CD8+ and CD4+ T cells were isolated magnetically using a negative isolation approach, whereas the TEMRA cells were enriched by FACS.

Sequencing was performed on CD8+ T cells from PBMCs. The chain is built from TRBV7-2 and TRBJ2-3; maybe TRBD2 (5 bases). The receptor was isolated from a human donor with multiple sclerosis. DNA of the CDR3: TGTGCCAGCAGCTTAGCGTCATACCGGAGGGATACGCAGTATTTT. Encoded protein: CASSLASYRRDTQYF.